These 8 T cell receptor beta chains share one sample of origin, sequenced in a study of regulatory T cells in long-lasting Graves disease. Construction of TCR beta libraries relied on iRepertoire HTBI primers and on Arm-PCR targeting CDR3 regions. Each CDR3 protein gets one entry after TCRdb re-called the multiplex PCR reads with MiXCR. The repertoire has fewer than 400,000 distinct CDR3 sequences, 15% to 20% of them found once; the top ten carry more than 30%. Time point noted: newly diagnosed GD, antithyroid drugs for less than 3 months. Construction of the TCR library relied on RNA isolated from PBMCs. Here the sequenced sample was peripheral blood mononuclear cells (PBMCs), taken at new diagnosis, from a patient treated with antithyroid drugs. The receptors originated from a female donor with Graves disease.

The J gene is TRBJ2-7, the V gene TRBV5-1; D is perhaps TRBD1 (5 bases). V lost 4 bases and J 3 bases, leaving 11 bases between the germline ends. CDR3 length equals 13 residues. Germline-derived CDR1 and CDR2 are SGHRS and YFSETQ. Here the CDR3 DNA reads TGCGCCAGCAGCGCGAGACAGATCTACGAGCAGTACTTC. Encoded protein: CASSARQIYEQYF.

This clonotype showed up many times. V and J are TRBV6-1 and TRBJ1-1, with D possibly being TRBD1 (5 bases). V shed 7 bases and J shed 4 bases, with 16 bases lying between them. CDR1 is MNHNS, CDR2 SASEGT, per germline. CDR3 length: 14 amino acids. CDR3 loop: CASTNRGGITEAFF. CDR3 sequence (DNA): TGTGCCAGCACCAACCGTGGGGGAATCACTGAAGCTTTCTTT.

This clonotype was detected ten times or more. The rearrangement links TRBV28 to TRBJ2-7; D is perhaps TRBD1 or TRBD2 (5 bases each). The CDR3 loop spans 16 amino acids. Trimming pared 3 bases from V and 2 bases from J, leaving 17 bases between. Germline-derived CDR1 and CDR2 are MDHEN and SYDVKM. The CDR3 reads CASSFHTGTSAYEQYF. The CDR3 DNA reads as TGTGCCAGCAGTTTTCATACCGGGACGTCAGCCTACGAGCAGTACTTC.

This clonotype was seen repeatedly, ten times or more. The CDR3 bases are TGTGCCAGCTCAGGGAAAGGGGATGAAAAACTGTTTTTT. It specifies CASSGKGDEKLFF. The chain recombines TRBV18 with TRBJ1-4, with a tentative D call TRBD1 (5 bases). This CDR3 comprises 13 residues. V was cut by 5 bases and J by 6 bases, with 10 bases left in between. Germline V lookup: CDR1 KGHSH, CDR2 LQKENI.

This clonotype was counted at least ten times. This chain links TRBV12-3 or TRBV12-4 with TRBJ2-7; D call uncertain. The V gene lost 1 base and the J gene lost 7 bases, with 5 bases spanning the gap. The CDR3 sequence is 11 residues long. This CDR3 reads CASSLGREQYF. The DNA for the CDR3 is TGTGCCAGCAGTTTAGGCCGGGAGCAGTACTTC.

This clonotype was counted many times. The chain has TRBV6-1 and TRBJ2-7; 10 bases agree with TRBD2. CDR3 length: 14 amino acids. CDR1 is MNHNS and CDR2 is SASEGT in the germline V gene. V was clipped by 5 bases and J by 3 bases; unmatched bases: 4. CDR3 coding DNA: TGTGCCAGCAGTAAACTAGCGGGGTACTACGAGCAGTACTTC. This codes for CASSKLAGYYEQYF.

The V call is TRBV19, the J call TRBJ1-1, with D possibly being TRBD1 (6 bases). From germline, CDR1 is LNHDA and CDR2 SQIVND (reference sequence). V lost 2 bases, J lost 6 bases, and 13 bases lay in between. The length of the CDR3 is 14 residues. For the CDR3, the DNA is TGTGCCAGTAGTATATTACAGAGGGGGGCTGAAGCTTTCTTT. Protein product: CASSILQRGAEAFF.

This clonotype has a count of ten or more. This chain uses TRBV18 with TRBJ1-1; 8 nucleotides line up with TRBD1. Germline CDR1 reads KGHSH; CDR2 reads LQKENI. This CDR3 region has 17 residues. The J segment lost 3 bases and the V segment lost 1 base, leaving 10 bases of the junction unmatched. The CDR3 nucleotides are TGTGCCAGCTCACCACAACTCGGACAGACAGGGGACACTGAAGCTTTCTTT. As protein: CASSPQLGQTGDTEAFF.